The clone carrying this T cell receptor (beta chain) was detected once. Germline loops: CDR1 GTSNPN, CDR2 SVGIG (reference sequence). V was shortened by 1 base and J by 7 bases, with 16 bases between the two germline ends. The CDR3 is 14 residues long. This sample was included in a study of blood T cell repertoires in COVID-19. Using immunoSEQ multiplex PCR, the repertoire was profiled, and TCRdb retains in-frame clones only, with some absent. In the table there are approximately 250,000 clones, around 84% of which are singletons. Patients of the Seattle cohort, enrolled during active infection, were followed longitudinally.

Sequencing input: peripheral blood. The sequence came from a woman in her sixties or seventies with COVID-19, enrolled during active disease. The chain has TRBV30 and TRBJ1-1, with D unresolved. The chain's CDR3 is CAWSGHAALNEAFF. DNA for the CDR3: TGTGCCTGGAGTGGCCATGCTGCACTCAATGAAGCTTTCTTT.